This T cell receptor (beta chain) was recorded in a study of PD-L1 blockade in urothelial cancer. About the research overall: The study started patients on atezolizumab in the mid-2010s, giving 1,200 mg intravenously every 3 weeks. A median blood sample held roughly 150,000 T cells and tens of thousands of unique TCRs.

The data were produced by immunoSEQ multiplex PCR, yet TCRdb's version contains in-frame clones alone and is incomplete. The repertoire holds tens of thousands of clones, with about four fifths as singletons. Described time point: pretreatment peripheral blood. Patients presented with locally advanced or metastatic urothelial carcinoma. Trimming stripped 7 bases from V and 3 bases from J, with 13 bases between. Germline CDR1 ENHRY, CDR2 SYGVKD. The CDR3 length is 13 residues. This chain connects TRBV10-3 to TRBJ2-7; D unresolved. Material: PBMCs, obtained around atezolizumab (anti-PD-L1) treatment. The sequence derives from a man aged 70 or older with urothelial cancer. The CDR3 here is CAITMPGLYEQYF. The CDR3 DNA follows: TGTGCCATCACAATGCCAGGCCTCTACGAGCAGTACTTC.